One and the same sample provided the 9 T cell receptor beta chains below, sequenced in a study of lymphopenia after photon versus proton radiotherapy (dated by TCRdb to between 2018 and 2020). Receptor libraries were prepared by the immunoSEQ multiplex PCR assay. This immuneACCESS table, as held by TCRdb, lists in-frame sequences with V and J called but not all clones. Of the missing ones, under half trace to an unresolved V gene in checked studies; the others have no known cause. The sample contains about 83,000 clones, about four fifths of them found a single time. Of the sample, around 1.4% falls within the top ten clones. The source was peripheral blood, collected from a patient treated with proton-based radiotherapy. The receptors here all came from a man aged 55 to 70 with pancreatic cancer.

CDR3 in amino acids: CASSAGLYEQYF. The CDR3 region has the DNA TGTGCCAGCAGTGCCGGCCTCTACGAGCAGTACTTC. This sequence joins TRBV2 and TRBJ2-7; no reliable D call. V lost 4 bases to trimming and J lost 3 bases, with 7 bases between them. The germline CDR1 and CDR2 sequences are SNHLY and FYNNEI. CDR3 length: 12 residues. Full variable domain (missing parts from reference TRBV2 and TRBJ2-7): EPEVTQTPSHQVTQMGQEVILRCVPISNHLYFYWYRQILGQKVEFLVSFYNNEISEKSEIFDDQFSVERPDGSNFTLKIRSTKLEDSAMYFCASSAGLYEQYFGPGTRLTVT.

The J gene is TRBJ2-7, the V gene TRBV2; the match to TRBD2 covers 14 bases. The CDR3 totals 14 residues. The V segment lost 6 bases and the J segment 4 bases; nucleotides outside the gene matches: 2. CDR1 and CDR2 from the germline V gene are SNHLY and FYNNEI. The CDR3 spells CASSRLAGGYEQYF. The CDR3 region has the DNA TGTGCCAGCAGCCGACTAGCGGGAGGGTACGAGCAGTACTTC.

V is TRBV7-9 and J is TRBJ2-6; no clear D gene. The ends were cut back, 1 base at V and 3 bases at J, with 1 base in the middle. The germline V gene has CDR1 SEHNR and CDR2 FQNEAQ (reference sequence). CDR3 size: 13 residues. CDR3 protein: CASSLGGANVLTF. CDR3 DNA sequence: TGTGCCAGCAGCTTAGGTGGGGCCAACGTCCTGACTTTC. The full variable domain, completed using reference TRBV7-9 and TRBJ2-6, is DTGVSQNPRHKITKRGQNVTFRCDPISEHNRLYWYRQTLGQGPEFLTYFQNEAQLEKSRLLSDRFSAERPKGSFSTLEIQRTEQGDSAMYLCASSLGGANVLTFGAGSRLTVL.

The chain has TRBV11-2 and TRBJ2-7; TRBD1 might be the D (6 bases). Trimming removed 1 base from V and 1 base from J, with 8 bases in between. Germline CDR1 SGHAT, CDR2 FQNNGV. This CDR3 region has 14 residues. The CDR3 spells CASSLGTDSYEQYF. The CDR3 region has the DNA TGTGCCAGCAGCTTAGGGACAGATTCCTACGAGCAGTACTTC.

This clone was detected only a few times. The chain carries TRBV19 and TRBJ1-1, with TRBD1 matching 7 bases. CDR3 length equals 14 residues. V dropped 3 bases and J dropped 0; count of bases not matched to a gene: 1. CDR1 LNHDA and CDR2 SQIVND come from the germline V gene (reference sequence). The CDR3 region is CASSMGQMNTEAFF. The CDR3 region has the DNA TGTGCCAGTAGTATGGGACAGATGAACACTGAAGCTTTCTTT.

The chain uses TRBV27 and TRBJ2-7; tentative D call: TRBD1 (5 bases). The germline V gene encodes CDR1 MNHEY and CDR2 SMNVEV (reference sequence). Trimming cost V 5 bases and J 2 bases, with 13 bases left between them. This CDR3 has 14 residues. CDR3 region: CASSPQMGPYEQYF. The DNA for the CDR3 is TGTGCCAGCAGTCCCCAGATGGGGCCCTACGAGCAGTACTTC.

On this clone itself: One end of the junction fails to match germline, which may point to a read error. The chain recombines TRBV6-1 with TRBJ1-5; D is possibly TRBD1 (5 bases). The CDR3 has 12 residues. CDR1 is MNHNS and CDR2 is SASEGT in the germline V gene. The CDR3 is CASSDILGTGSF. The CDR3 DNA is TGTGCCAGCAGTGATATTCTCGGGACCGGGTCATTT.

The rearrangement joins TRBV11-2 to TRBJ2-7, with 7 nucleotides matching TRBD1. Germline V gene sequence: CDR1 SGHAT, CDR2 FQNNGV. The CDR3 sequence is 14 residues long. The V and J ends lost 2 bases and 6 bases, in that order; junction bases with no gene match: 7. The CDR3, as DNA: TGTGCCAGCAGCTTAATAAAGGGGGCGCGCGAGCAGTACTTC. It specifies CASSLIKGAREQYF.

This clone was recorded a few times. This sequence joins TRBV30 and TRBJ2-7; 7 positions agree with TRBD2. Germline CDR1 reads GTSNPN; CDR2 reads SVGIG (reference sequence). This CDR3 region has 15 residues. The junction had 14 bases not matched to a gene; V was cut back by 3 bases and J by 6 bases. In DNA form, the CDR3 reads TGTGCCTGGAGCCCCCGGGGGGACGCTAGAGGCGAGCAGTACTTC. Its translation is CAWSPRGDARGEQYF. The full variable domain, rest sourced from reference TRBV30 and TRBJ2-7, is SQTIHQWPATLVQPVGSPLSLECTVEGTSNPNLYWYRQAAGRGLQLLFYSVGIGQISSEVPQNLSASRPQDRQFILSSKKLLLSDSGFYLCAWSPRGDARGEQYFGPGTRLTVT.